A selection of T cell receptor beta chains follows, all from one sample in a study of monozygotic twins with cystic fibrosis. Generated by immunoSEQ multiplex PCR, the TCRdb table keeps only in-frame clones and is missing some. The sample contains approximately 36,000 clones, just over 90% of which appear only once. Material for sequencing was blood. The receptors here all came from a boy under 10 years old with cystic fibrosis. Each CDR3 is given with its conserved first and last residue. Fields, in order: J gene, clone size, V gene, D gene, CDR3 DNA, CDR3 protein. The D gene is left open where the match is weak. Clone size is stated in some rows and not others, as once, few, many or a class when expanded.

TRBJ1-1,.,TRBV13,.,TGTGCCAGCAGCTTATTGGCGGGGATAGAAGCTTTCTTT,CASSLLAGIEAFF
TRBJ2-1,.,TRBV29-1,.,TGCAGCGTTGAGCCCGAGTATTACAATGAGCAGTTCTTC,CSVEPEYYNEQFF
TRBJ1-2,.,TRBV19,.,TGTGCCAGTAGTTTCGGGGCAGATGGCTACACCTTC,CASSFGADGYTF
TRBJ2-2,.,TRBV7-2,TRBD2,TGTGCCAGCAGCGTTAGCGGGGGGGCCGGCGGGGAGCTGTTTTTT,CASSVSGGAGGELFF
TRBJ2-5,.,TRBV5-6,.,TGTGCCAGCAGCTTGGGGGACTTTCAAGAGACCCAGTACTTC,CASSLGDFQETQYF
TRBJ1-4,.,TRBV11-2,TRBD1,TGTGCCAGCAGCCGGGACAGTAATGAAAAACTGTTTTTT,CASSRDSNEKLFF
TRBJ2-3,.,TRBV7-8,.,TGTGCCAGCAGCTTAGCGCCCCAAAGGTCGTGGTCTAGCCGCACAGATACGCAGTATTTT,CASSLAPQRSWSSRTDTQYF
TRBJ2-5,.,TRBV13,TRBD1,TGTGCCAGCAGCGTCGAGGGGGCGCCGGGGGAGACCCAGTACTTC,CASSVEGAPGETQYF
TRBJ1-2,.,TRBV4-1,TRBD1,TGCGCCAGCAGCCAAGGGGCTTCAGGGGGCAGACTTTATGGCTACACCTTC,CASSQGASGGRLYGYTF
TRBJ1-1,.,TRBV19,.,TGTGCCAGTAGCAAGACAGAGAACACTGAAGCTTTCTTT,CASSKTENTEAFF
TRBJ2-1,.,TRBV23-1,.,TGCGCCAGCAACCGGGACAACAATGAGCAGTTCTTC,CASNRDNNEQFF
TRBJ2-4,.,TRBV2,.,TGTGCCAGCAATGCGGACAGAGCAGCCAAAAACATTCAGTACTTC,CASNADRAAKNIQYF
TRBJ1-2,.,TRBV10-2,.,TGCGCCAGCAGTGACCCTACTGGCTACACCTTC,CASSDPTGYTF
TRBJ1-2,.,TRBV5-6,TRBD1,TGTGCCAGCAGCTACAAGGGGGCAAATGGCTACACCTTC,CASSYKGANGYTF
TRBJ2-1,.,TRBV4-2,TRBD2,TGTGCCAGCAGCCTTCCTAGCGGTACGACATACAATGAGCAGTTCTTC,CASSLPSGTTYNEQFF
TRBJ1-2,few,TRBV5-4,TRBD1,TGTGCCAGCAGCTTGAAGACAGGGAACTATGGCTACACCTTC,CASSLKTGNYGYTF
TRBJ2-2,.,TRBV9,.,TGTGCCAGCAGCCCAGAGGGACCTTTAGACACCGGGGAGCTGTTTTTT,CASSPEGPLDTGELFF
TRBJ2-2,.,TRBV19,.,TGTGCCAGTACCCTAGTGAACTGGAACACCGGGGAGCTGTTTTTT,CASTLVNWNTGELFF